The 17 T cell receptor beta chains presented below share a single source sample, sequenced in a study of OX40 agonist ivuxolimab in advanced cancers. Clones were sequenced by immunoSEQ multiplex PCR, and TCRdb holds only the in-frame ones, with some missing. The sample gives tens of thousands of clones, 90% of which show up once; 0.33% is in the top ten. The sequences come from CD4+ or CD8+ T cells sorted from blood, collected in a trial of the OX40 agonist ivuxolimab. Receptors originate from an adult with an advanced solid tumor such as melanoma, head and neck, liver or kidney cancer.

This clone showed up just once. The chain uses TRBV9 and TRBJ1-1, with D hard to call. This CDR3 is built from 14 residues. Deletions cut 3 bases from V and 3 bases from J, with 12 bases between. Germline loops: CDR1 SGDLS, CDR2 YYNGEE. CDR3 amino acids: CASSGGRYYTEAFF. The CDR3 bases are TGTGCCAGCAGCGGAGGACGGTACTACACTGAAGCTTTCTTT.

This chain joins TRBV18 and TRBJ1-4; D may be TRBD1 (6 bases). Deletions cut 2 bases from V and 8 bases from J, with 12 bases between. The CDR3 totals 14 residues. Per the germline V gene, CDR1 is KGHSH and CDR2 is LQKENI. The CDR3 spells CASSPSKGEEKLFF. As DNA, the CDR3 is TGTGCCAGCTCACCAAGCAAGGGGGAGGAAAAACTGTTTTTT.

The chain recombines TRBV7-8 with TRBJ2-7, with D perhaps being TRBD1 or TRBD2 (5 bases each). From germline, CDR1 is SGHVS and CDR2 FQNEAQ. Between the trimmed V and J ends, which lost 5 bases and 4 bases, there was a span of 18 bases. CDR3 length: 15 residues. Here the CDR3 DNA reads TGTGCCAGCAGCCCTGAACAGGACCCGGGGTACGAGCAGTACGTC. It yields the protein CASSPEQDPGYEQYV.

The chain has TRBV6-5 and TRBJ2-7, with 10 bases identical to TRBD1. The V gene end was trimmed by 4 bases and the J gene end by 3 bases; junction bases not matched to a gene: 6. The CDR3 is 15 residues long. The germline CDR1 and CDR2 sequences are MNHEY and SVGAGI. CDR3 DNA sequence: TGTGCCAGCAGTTTGGGACAGGGGTCTAACTACGAGCAGTACGTC. Amino acid sequence: CASSLGQGSNYEQYV.

This clone was seen only a few times. The J gene is TRBJ1-6, the V gene TRBV6-1; 9 positions match TRBD1. CDR3 length: 15 residues. The germline gives CDR1 MNHNS, CDR2 SASEGT. V was clipped by 2 bases and J by 11 bases; unmatched bases: 7. The CDR3 nucleotides read TGTGCCAGCAGTGAAACGAGTGGACAGGGGACACCCCTCCACTTT. Translation: CASSETSGQGTPLHF.

The CDR3 region has the DNA TGTGCCAGCAGCACCCTCGGGGTGAGCACTGAAGCTTTCTTT. The encoded protein is CASSTLGVSTEAFF. This chain uses TRBV7-8 with TRBJ1-1, with D unresolved. The CDR3 has 14 amino acids. V shed 5 bases and J shed 4 bases, with 14 bases lying between them. Germline V gene lookup returns CDR1 SGHVS and CDR2 FQNEAQ. Based on the CDR3 plus reference TRBV7-8 and TRBJ1-1, the full variable domain is GAGVSQSPRYKVAKRGQDVALRCDPISGHVSLFWYQQALGQGPEFLTYFQNEAQLDKSGLPSDRFFAERPEGSVSTLKIQRTQQEDSAVYLCASSTLGVSTEAFFGQGTRLTVV.

The V and J genes are TRBV11-2 and TRBJ2-1; TRBD2 matches at 9 bases. Trimming removed 0 bases from V and 9 bases from J; junction bases left unmatched: 9. The germline V gene has CDR1 SGHAT and CDR2 FQNNGV. CDR3 length: 16 amino acids. The CDR3 DNA reads TGTGCCAGCAGCTTAGATATCAAGCGGGGGGTGAGTGAGCAGTTCTTC. This encodes CASSLDIKRGVSEQFF.

This clone was counted once. This chain links TRBV7-9 with TRBJ1-1; 9 nucleotides line up with TRBD1. Unmatched junction bases numbered 11, after V lost 5 bases and J lost 4 bases. Germline loops: CDR1 SEHNR, CDR2 FQNEAQ (reference sequence). The CDR3 length is 16 residues. This CDR3 reads CASSTARTGEGTEAFF. Here the CDR3 DNA reads TGTGCCAGCAGCACAGCCCGGACAGGGGAGGGCACTGAAGCTTTCTTT.

The V call is TRBV27, the J call TRBJ2-5; D not certain. CDR3 size: 13 residues. Germline CDR1 reads MNHEY; CDR2 reads SMNVEV (reference sequence). V lost 2 bases, J lost 3 bases, and 7 bases lay in between. CDR3 amino acids: CASSLGLEETQYF. CDR3 in DNA: TGTGCCAGCAGTTTAGGTCTCGAAGAGACCCAGTACTTC.

The V call is TRBV6-5, the J call TRBJ1-6; D is undetermined. CDR1 and CDR2 (germline): MNHEY, SVGAGI. The V end lost 5 bases, the J end lost 10 bases, and 12 bases lay between the germline ends. The CDR3 has 13 residues. This chain's CDR3 is CASSRDPLSPLHF. The CDR3 DNA reads as TGTGCCAGCAGTCGAGACCCCCTATCACCCCTCCACTTT.

The gene calls are TRBV5-1 and TRBJ2-6, with D hard to call. Trimming shortened V by 0 bases and J by 0 bases, and 7 bases separated the two germline ends. Germline-derived CDR1 and CDR2 are SGHRS and YFSETQ. This CDR3 spans 16 amino acids. CDR3 amino acids: CASSLGSLSGANVLTF. The CDR3 coding sequence is TGCGCCAGCAGCTTGGGCTCACTCTCTGGGGCCAACGTCCTGACTTTC.

The rearrangement uses TRBV28 and TRBJ1-5; D gene ambiguous. The ends were cut back, 5 bases at V and 7 bases at J, with 12 bases in the middle. The CDR3 is made up of 13 amino acids. Per germline, CDR1 MDHEN and CDR2 SYDVKM. CDR3 amino acids: CASSTWTVQPQHF. CDR3 sequence (DNA): TGTGCCAGCAGTACGTGGACGGTCCAGCCCCAGCATTTT.

The genes are TRBV6-6 and TRBJ1-5; D gene ambiguous. This CDR3 comprises 13 residues. V gave up 4 bases and J gave up 5 bases, with 9 bases separating them. Germline V gene lookup returns CDR1 MNHNY and CDR2 SVGAGI (reference sequence). DNA for the CDR3: TGTGCCAGCAGTTTCGAGAGGGATCAGCCCCAGCATTTT. Encoded protein: CASSFERDQPQHF.

The V call is TRBV11-2, the J call TRBJ1-6; D unresolved. CDR3 length equals 14 residues. V lost 1 base to trimming and J lost 5 bases, with 6 bases between them. The germline gives CDR1 SGHAT, CDR2 FQNNGV. Here the CDR3 DNA reads TGTGCCAGCAGCTTAGTTCAGGATAATTCACCCCTCCACTTT. Translating gives CASSLVQDNSPLHF.

The V call is TRBV7-9, the J call TRBJ1-1; 8 bases map to TRBD1. V was pared by 1 base and J by 0 bases, with 7 bases of the junction left unmatched. Germline CDR1 and CDR2: SEHNR and FQNEAQ (reference sequence). This CDR3 spans 17 amino acids. CDR3: CASSLGTGLFMNTEAFF. CDR3 sequence (DNA): TGTGCCAGCAGCTTAGGGACAGGGCTATTCATGAACACTGAAGCTTTCTTT. Together with reference TRBV7-9 and TRBJ1-1, the CDR3 gives the full variable domain: DTGVSQNPRHKITKRGQNVTFRCDPISEHNRLYWYRQTLGQGPEFLTYFQNEAQLEKSRLLSDRFSAERPKGSFSTLEIQRTEQGDSAMYLCASSLGTGLFMNTEAFFGQGTRLTVV.

The V and J genes are TRBV6-1 and TRBJ2-4; possible D gene TRBD1, 5 bases. CDR3 length equals 15 residues. Looked up from germline, CDR1 is MNHNS and CDR2 is SASEGT. Trimming pared 6 bases from V and 0 bases from J, leaving 12 bases between. Here the CDR3 DNA reads TGTGCCAGCAGGGATCCAGGGTTAGCCAAAAACATTCAGTACTTC. This codes for CASRDPGLAKNIQYF.

Here the CDR3 reads CASSMGANQETQYF. The CDR3 region has the DNA TGCGCCAGCAGCATGGGGGCGAACCAAGAGACCCAGTACTTC. This sequence joins TRBV5-1 and TRBJ2-5, with D tentatively TRBD1 (6 bases). CDR1 SGHRS and CDR2 YFSETQ come from the germline V gene. The V and J ends lost 4 bases and 0 bases respectively, with 10 bases between them. The CDR3 consists of 14 residues. The variable domain in full, completed from reference TRBV5-1 and TRBJ2-5, reads KAGVTQTPRYLIKTRGQQVTLSCSPISGHRSVSWYQQTPGQGLQFLFEYFSETQRNKGNFPGRFSGRQFSNSRSEMNVSTLELGDSALYLCASSMGANQETQYFGPGTRLLVL.